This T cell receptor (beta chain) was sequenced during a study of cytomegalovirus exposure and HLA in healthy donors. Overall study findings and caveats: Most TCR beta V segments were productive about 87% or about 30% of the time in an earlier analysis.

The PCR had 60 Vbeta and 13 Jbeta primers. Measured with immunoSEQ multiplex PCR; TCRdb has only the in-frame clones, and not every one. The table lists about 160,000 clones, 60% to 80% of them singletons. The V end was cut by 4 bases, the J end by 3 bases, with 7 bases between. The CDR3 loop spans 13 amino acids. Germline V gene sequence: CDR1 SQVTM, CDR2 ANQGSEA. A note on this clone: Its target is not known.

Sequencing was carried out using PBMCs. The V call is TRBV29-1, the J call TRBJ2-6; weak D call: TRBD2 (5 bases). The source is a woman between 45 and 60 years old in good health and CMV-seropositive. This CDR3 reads CSVGEIGANVLTF. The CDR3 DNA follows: TGCAGCGTTGGGGAGATTGGGGCCAACGTCCTGACTTTC.